This entry is about one T cell receptor beta chain. Its specificity is not known. This sample is part of a study of resident and recirculating memory T cells in vitiligo. Patients' lesions had not changed for the previous 6 months. Stable patients also lacked confetti depigmentation, a sign of active vitiligo. The assay was immunoSEQ multiplex PCR, and TCRdb's table has in-frame clones only and misses some. The sample shows roughly 80,000 clones, roughly nine tenths of them seen only once. Whole-study results and caveats: TCR sequences were not conserved across biopsy sites or patients. No single dominant TCR clone appeared; lesion clonality varied.

The CDR3 has 15 residues. J gave up 1 base and V 4 bases, and 6 bases lay outside the gene matches. Germline V lookup: CDR1 SGHTA, CDR2 FQGNSA. The chain recombines TRBV7-2 with TRBJ1-2, with 7 bases aligning to TRBD1. Sequencing was performed on blood. The receptor comes from a male donor with vitiligo. The chain's CDR3 is CASSSHRGSNYGYTF. The DNA of the CDR3 is TGTGCCAGCAGCTCCCACAGGGGAAGTAACTATGGCTACACCTTC.